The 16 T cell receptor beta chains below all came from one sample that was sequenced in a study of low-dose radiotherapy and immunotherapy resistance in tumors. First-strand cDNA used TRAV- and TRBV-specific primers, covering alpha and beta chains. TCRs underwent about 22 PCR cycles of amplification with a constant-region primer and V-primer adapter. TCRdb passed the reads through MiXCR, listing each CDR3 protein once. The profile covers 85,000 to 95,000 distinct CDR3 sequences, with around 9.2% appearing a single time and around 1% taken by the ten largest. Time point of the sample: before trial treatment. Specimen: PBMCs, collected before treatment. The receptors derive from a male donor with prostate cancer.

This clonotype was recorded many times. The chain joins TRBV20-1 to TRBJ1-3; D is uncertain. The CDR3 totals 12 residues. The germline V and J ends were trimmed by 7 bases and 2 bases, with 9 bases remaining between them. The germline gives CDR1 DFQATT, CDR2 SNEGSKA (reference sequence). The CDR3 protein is CSVPAPGNTIYF. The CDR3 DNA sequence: TGCAGTGTCCCGGCCCCTGGAAACACCATATATTTT.

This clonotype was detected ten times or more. Here the CDR3 DNA reads TGTGCCAGTAACGGGGGAGGGAGAGGTTACGAGCAGTACTTC. It encodes CASNGGGRGYEQYF. The chain couples TRBV12-3 or TRBV12-4 to TRBJ2-7, with TRBD2 matching over 7 bases. The V gene end was trimmed by 9 bases and the J gene end by 4 bases; junction bases not matched to a gene: 12. The CDR3 totals 14 residues.

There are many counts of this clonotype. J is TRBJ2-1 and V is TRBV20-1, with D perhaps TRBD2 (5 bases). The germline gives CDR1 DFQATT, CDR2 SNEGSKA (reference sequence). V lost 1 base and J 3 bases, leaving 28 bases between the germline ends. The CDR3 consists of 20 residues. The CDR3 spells CSARVPPGSDPNRYYNEQFF. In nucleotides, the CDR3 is TGCAGTGCTAGAGTCCCGCCGGGTAGCGACCCAAATCGATACTACAATGAGCAGTTCTTC.

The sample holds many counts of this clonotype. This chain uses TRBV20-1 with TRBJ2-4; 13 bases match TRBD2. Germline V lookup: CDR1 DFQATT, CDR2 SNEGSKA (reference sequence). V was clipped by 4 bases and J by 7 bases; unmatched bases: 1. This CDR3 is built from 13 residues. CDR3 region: CSATGLAGNIQYF. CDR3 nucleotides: TGCAGTGCTACGGGACTAGCGGGGAACATTCAGTACTTC.

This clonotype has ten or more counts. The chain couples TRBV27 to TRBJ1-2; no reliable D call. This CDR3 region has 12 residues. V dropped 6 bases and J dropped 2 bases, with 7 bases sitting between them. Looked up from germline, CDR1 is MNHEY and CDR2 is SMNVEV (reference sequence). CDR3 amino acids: CASSSENYGYTF. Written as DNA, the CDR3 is TGTGCCAGCAGCAGCGAGAACTATGGCTACACCTTC.

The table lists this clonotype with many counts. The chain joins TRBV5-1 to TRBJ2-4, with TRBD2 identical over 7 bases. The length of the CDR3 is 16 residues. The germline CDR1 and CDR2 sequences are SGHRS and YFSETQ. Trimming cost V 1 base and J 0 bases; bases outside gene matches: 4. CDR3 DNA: TGCGCCAGCAGCTTGCCGGCGGGAGTAGCCAAAAACATTCAGTACTTC. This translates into CASSLPAGVAKNIQYF.

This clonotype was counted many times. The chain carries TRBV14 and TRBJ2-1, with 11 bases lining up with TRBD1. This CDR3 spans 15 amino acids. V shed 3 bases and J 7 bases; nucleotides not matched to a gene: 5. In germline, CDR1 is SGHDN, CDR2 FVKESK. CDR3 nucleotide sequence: TGTGCCAGCAGCCACCGGGACAGGGGGTTTAATGAGCAGTTCTTC. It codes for CASSHRDRGFNEQFF.

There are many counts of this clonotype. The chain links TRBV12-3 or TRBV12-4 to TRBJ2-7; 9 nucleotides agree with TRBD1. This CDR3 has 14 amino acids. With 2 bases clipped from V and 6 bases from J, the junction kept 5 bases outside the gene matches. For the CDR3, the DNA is TGTGCCAGCAGTTTAAGGGACAGGGTTACCGAGCAGTACTTC. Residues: CASSLRDRVTEQYF.

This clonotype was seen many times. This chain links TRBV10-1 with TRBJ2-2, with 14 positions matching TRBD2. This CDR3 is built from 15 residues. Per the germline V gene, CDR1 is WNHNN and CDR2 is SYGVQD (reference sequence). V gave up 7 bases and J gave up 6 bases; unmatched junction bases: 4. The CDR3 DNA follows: TGCGCCAGCAACGGGACTAGCGGGAGTCCCGGGGAGCTGTTTTTT. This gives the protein CASNGTSGSPGELFF.

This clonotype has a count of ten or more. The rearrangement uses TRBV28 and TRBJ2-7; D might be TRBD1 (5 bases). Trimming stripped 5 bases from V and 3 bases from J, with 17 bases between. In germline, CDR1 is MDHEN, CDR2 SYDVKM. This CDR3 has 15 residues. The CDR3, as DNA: TGTGCCAGCAGTGGTCCTGGACAAGGCGACTACGAGCAGTACTTC. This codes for CASSGPGQGDYEQYF.

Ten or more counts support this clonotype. CDR3 in amino acids: CASSMTSGSTEQYF. CDR3 DNA: TGTGCCAGCAGTATGACTAGCGGGAGTACCGAGCAGTACTTC. The gene calls are TRBV6-2 or TRBV6-3 and TRBJ2-7; 12 bases are a match to TRBD2. The length of the CDR3 is 14 residues. After removal of 5 bases from V and 6 bases from J, the junction contained 5 bases not matched to a gene. Germline-derived CDR1 and CDR2 are MNHEY and SVGEGT.

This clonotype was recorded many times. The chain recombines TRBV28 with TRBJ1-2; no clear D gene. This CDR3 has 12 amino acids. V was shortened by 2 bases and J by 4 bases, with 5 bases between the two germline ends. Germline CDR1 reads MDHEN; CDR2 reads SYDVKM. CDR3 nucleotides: TGTGCCAGCAGTTTAGGCAGCTATGGCTACACCTTC. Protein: CASSLGSYGYTF.

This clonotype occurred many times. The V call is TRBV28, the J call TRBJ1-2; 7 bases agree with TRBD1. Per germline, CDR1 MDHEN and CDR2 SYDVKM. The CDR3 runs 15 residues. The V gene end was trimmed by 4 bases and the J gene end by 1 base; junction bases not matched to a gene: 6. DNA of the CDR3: TGTGCCAGCAGTTCGAACAGGGGAATTAACTATGGCTACACCTTC. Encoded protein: CASSSNRGINYGYTF.

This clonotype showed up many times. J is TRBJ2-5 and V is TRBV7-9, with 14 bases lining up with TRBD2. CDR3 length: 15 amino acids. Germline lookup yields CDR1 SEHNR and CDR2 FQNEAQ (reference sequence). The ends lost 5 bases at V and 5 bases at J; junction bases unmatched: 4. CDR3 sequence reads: CASSPGLAGAETQYF. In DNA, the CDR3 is TGTGCCAGCAGCCCGGGACTAGCGGGAGCCGAGACCCAGTACTTC.

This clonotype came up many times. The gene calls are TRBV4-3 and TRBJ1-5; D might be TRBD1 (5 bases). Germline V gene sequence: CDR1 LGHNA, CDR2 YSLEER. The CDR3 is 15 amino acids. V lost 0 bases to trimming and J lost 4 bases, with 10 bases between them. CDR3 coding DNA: TGCGCCAGCAGCCAAGATAGGGCAGGGAATCAGCCCCAGCATTTT. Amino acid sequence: CASSQDRAGNQPQHF.

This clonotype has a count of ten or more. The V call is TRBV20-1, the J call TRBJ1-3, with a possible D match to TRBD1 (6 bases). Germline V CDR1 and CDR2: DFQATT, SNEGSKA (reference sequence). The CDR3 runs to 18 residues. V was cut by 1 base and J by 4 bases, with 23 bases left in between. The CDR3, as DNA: TGCAGTGCTAGAGTTCCACAGGGTGCTGTTTCGGGAGGAAACACCATATATTTT. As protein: CSARVPQGAVSGGNTIYF.